Following are 4 T cell receptor beta chains from one sample sequenced in a study of blood T cell repertoires in COVID-19. Libraries were prepared by immunoSEQ multiplex PCR; TCRdb keeps only in-frame clonotypes and omits some of them. The repertoire includes 150,000 to 200,000 clones, 80% to 90% of them detected once, and roughly 2% sits in the top ten. The sample was peripheral blood. These receptors were obtained from a man younger than 35 who had recovered from COVID-19.

This rearrangement joins TRBV29-1 to TRBJ1-1; TRBD1 matches 7 bases. This CDR3 has 13 amino acids. The trim removed 6 bases at V and 3 bases at J, leaving 7 bases unmatched. The germline CDR1 and CDR2 sequences are SQVTM and ANQGSEA. The CDR3 spells CSVRGQRDTEAFF. The DNA for the CDR3 is TGCAGCGTCCGGGGACAGCGGGACACTGAAGCTTTCTTT. The whole variable domain, remainder taken from reference TRBV29-1 and TRBJ1-1, is SAVISQKPSRDICQRGTSLTIQCQVDSQVTMMFWYRQQPGQSLTLIATANQGSEATYESGFVIDKFPISRPNLTFSTLTVSNMSPEDSSIYLCSVRGQRDTEAFFGQGTRLTVV.

The rearrangement uses TRBV9 and TRBJ1-3; 9 bases fit TRBD1. The CDR3 spans 18 residues. The ends lost 2 bases at V and 0 bases at J; junction bases unmatched: 9. CDR1 is SGDLS, CDR2 YYNGEE, per germline. The CDR3 loop is CASSVNSGTGSSGNTIYF. CDR3 in DNA: TGTGCCAGCAGCGTTAACTCCGGGACAGGGAGCTCTGGAAACACCATATATTTT.

The DNA of the CDR3 is TGTGCCAGCATCCCCCAGGACAGGGTGAACACTGAAGCTTTCTTT. It translates to CASIPQDRVNTEAFF. This sequence joins TRBV28 and TRBJ1-1; 8 bases agree with TRBD1. V shed 7 bases and J 0 bases; nucleotides not matched to a gene: 7. CDR3 length equals 15 residues. Germline V gene data show CDR1 as MDHEN and CDR2 as SYDVKM. The full variable domain, its missing parts supplied by reference TRBV28 and TRBJ1-1, is DVKVTQSSRYLVKRTGEKVFLECVQDMDHENMFWYRQDPGLGLRLIYFSYDVKMKEKGDIPEGYSVSREKKERFSLILESASTNQTSMYLCASIPQDRVNTEAFFGQGTRLTVV.

The rearrangement links TRBV15 to TRBJ2-2; 7 bases line up with TRBD2. The CDR3 loop spans 15 amino acids. The germline V gene encodes CDR1 LNHNV and CDR2 YYDKDF (reference sequence). J gave up 5 bases and V 3 bases, and 6 bases lay outside the gene matches. The CDR3 DNA reads TGTGCCACCAGCAGGGGAGGGACTGGGACCGGGGAGCTGTTTTTT. Amino acid sequence: CATSRGGTGTGELFF.